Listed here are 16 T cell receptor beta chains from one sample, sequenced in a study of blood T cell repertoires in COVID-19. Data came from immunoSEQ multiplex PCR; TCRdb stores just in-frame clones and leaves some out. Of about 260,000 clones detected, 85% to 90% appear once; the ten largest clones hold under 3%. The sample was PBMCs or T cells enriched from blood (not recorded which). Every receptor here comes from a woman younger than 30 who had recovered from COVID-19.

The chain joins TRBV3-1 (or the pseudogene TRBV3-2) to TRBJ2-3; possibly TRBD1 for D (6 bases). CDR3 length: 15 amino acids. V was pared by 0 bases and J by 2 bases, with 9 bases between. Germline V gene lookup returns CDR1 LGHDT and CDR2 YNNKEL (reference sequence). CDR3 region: CASSQEDSYTDTQYF. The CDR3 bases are TGTGCCAGCAGCCAAGAGGACAGCTACACAGATACGCAGTATTTT.

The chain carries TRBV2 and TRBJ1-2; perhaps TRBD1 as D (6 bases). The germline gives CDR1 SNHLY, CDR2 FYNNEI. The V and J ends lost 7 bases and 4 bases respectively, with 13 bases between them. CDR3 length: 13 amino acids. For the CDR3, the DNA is TGTGCCAGCATCCCTACAGGGAGCTATGGCTACACCTTC. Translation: CASIPTGSYGYTF.

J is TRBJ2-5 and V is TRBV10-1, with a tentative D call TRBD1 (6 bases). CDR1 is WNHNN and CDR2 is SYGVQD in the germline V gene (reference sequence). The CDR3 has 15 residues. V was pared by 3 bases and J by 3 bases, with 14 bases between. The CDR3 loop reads CASSETGTLKETQYF. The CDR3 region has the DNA TGCGCCAGCAGTGAAACCGGGACACTAAAAGAGACCCAGTACTTC.

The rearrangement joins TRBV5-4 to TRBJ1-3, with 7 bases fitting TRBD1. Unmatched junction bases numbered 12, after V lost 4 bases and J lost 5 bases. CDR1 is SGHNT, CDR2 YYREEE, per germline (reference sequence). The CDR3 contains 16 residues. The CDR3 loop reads CASSRRMGQRRNTIYF. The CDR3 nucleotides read TGTGCCAGCAGCCGTCGAATGGGACAGCGTAGAAACACCATATATTTT.

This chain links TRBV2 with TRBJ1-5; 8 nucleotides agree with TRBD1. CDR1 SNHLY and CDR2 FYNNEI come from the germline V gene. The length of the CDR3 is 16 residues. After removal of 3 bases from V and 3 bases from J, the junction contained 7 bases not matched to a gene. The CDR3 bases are TGTGCCAGCAGTGACGAACCGGGACAGGTCAATCAGCCCCAGCATTTT. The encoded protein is CASSDEPGQVNQPQHF.

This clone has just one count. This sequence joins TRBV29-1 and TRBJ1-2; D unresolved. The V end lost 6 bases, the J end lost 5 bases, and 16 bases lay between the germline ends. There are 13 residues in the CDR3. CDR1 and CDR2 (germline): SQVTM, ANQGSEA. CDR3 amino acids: CSVADTPTYGYTF. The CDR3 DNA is TGCAGCGTAGCTGATACCCCCACTTATGGCTACACCTTC.

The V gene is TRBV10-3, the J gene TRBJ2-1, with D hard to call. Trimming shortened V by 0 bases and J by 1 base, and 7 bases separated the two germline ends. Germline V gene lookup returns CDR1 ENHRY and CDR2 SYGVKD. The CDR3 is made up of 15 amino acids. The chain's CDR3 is CAISESKPSYNEQFF. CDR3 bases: TGTGCCATCAGTGAGTCGAAGCCGTCCTACAATGAGCAGTTCTTC.

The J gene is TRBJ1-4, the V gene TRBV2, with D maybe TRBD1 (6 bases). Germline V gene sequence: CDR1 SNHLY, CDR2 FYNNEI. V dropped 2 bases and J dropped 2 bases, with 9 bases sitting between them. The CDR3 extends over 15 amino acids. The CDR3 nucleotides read TGTGCCAGCAGTGAATGGGGGCCCACTAATGAAAAACTGTTTTTT. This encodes CASSEWGPTNEKLFF.

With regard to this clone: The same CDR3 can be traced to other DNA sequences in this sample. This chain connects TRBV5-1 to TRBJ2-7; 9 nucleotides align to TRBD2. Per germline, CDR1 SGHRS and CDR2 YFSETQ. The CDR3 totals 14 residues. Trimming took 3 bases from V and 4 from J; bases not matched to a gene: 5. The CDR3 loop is CASSSGTSSYEQYF. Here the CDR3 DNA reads TGCGCCAGCAGCTCCGGGACTAGCTCATACGAGCAGTACTTC.

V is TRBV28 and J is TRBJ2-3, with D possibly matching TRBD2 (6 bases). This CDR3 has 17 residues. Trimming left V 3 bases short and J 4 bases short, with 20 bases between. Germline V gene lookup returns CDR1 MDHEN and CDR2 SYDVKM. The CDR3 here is CASSFLQTRLIADTQYF. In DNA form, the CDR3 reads TGTGCCAGCAGTTTCTTACAGACTAGGCTTATCGCAGATACGCAGTATTTT.

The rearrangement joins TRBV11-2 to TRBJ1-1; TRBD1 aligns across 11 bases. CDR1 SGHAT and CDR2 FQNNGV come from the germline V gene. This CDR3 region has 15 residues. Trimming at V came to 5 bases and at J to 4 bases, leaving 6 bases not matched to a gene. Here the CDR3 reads CASSPPGQGATEAFF. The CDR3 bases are TGTGCCAGCAGCCCTCCTGGACAGGGGGCCACTGAAGCTTTCTTT. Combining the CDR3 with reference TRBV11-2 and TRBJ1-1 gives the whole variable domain EAGVAQSPRYKIIEKRQSVAFWCNPISGHATLYWYQQILGQGPKLLIQFQNNGVVDDSQLPKDRFSAERLKGVDSTLKIQPAKLEDSAVYLCASSPPGQGATEAFFGQGTRLTVV.

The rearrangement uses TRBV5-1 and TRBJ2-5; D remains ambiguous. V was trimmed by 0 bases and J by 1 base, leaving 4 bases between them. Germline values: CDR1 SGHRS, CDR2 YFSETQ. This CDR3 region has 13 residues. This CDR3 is CASSLGSQETQYF. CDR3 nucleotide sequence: TGCGCCAGCAGCTTGGGTAGCCAAGAGACCCAGTACTTC.

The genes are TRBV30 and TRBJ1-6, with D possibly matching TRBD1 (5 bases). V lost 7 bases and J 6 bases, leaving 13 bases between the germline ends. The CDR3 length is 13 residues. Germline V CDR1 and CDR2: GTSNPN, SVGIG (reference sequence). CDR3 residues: CASWTTPNSPLHF. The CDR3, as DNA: TGTGCCTCATGGACAACTCCTAATTCACCCCTCCACTTT.

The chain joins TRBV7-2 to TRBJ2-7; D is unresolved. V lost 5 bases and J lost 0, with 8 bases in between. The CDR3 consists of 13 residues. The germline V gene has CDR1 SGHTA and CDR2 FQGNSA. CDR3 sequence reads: CASSLWASYEQYF. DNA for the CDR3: TGTGCCAGCAGCCTTTGGGCCTCCTACGAGCAGTACTTC. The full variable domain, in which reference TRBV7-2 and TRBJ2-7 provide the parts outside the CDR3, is GAGVSQSPSNKVTEKGKDVELRCDPISGHTALYWYRQSLGQGLEFLIYFQGNSAPDKSGLPSDRFSAERTGGSVSTLTIQRTQQEDSAVYLCASSLWASYEQYFGPGTRLTVT.

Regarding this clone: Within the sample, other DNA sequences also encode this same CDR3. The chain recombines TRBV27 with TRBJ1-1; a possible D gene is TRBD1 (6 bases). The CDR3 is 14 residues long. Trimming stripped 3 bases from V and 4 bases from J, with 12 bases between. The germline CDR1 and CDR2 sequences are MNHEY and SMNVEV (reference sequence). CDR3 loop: CASSLTGGGTEAFF. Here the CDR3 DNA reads TGTGCCAGCAGTTTGACAGGTGGGGGCACTGAAGCTTTCTTT.

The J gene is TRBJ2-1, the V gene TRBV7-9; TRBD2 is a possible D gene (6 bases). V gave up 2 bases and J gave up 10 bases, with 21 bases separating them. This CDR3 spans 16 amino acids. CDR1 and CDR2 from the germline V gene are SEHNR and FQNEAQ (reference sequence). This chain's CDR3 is CASSLSSGLPPLEQFF. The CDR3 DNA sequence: TGTGCCAGCAGCTTATCGTCGGGACTCCCCCCCCTAGAGCAGTTCTTC.